This T cell receptor beta chain was captured by sequencing in a study of cytomegalovirus exposure and HLA in healthy donors. With 3 bases clipped from V and 2 bases from J, the junction kept 6 bases outside the gene matches. The CDR3 contains 16 residues. Germline lookup yields CDR1 SGDLS and CDR2 YYNGEE. 60 Vbeta and 13 Jbeta primers were used in PCR. TCRdb's table, derived via immunoSEQ multiplex PCR, lists solely in-frame clones and lacks some. The data hold roughly 110,000 clones, with roughly 80% observed a single time. The chain uses TRBV9 and TRBJ2-3; TRBD2 agrees at 10 bases. The sequence came from a man between 60 and 75 years old in good health and CMV-seronegative. Specimen: PBMCs. CDR3 residues: CASSARSGGHTDTQYF. The CDR3 coding sequence is TGTGCCAGCAGCGCTCGTAGCGGGGGGCACACAGATACGCAGTATTTT.